A selection of T cell receptor beta chains follows, all from one sample in a study of T cell responses to AZD1222 COVID-19 vaccine. Clones were sequenced by immunoSEQ multiplex PCR, and TCRdb holds only the in-frame ones, with some missing. The sample contains 150,000 or so clones, over 80% of which appear only once. The sample was peripheral blood, taken 28 days after the second AZD1222 dose. These receptors all stem from an adult who received the AZD1222 COVID-19 vaccine. Both conserved end residues are part of each CDR3. The order of the fields is CDR3 DNA, CDR3 protein, clone size, J gene, D gene, V gene. A D gene is named only where the DNA matches it firmly. Where a row states a size, it is once, few, many or the class of an expanded clone; other rows omit it.

DNA: TGTGCCACGACTCGGTTGGGGGGACTAACTAACACCGGGGAGCTGTTTTTT
CDR3: CATTRLGGLTNTGELFF
size: -
J: TRBJ2-2
D: TRBD2
V: TRBV19

DNA: TGTGCCAGCTTGGAAGTTACCGGGGAGCTGTTTTTT
CDR3: CASLEVTGELFF
size: -
J: TRBJ2-2
D: -
V: TRBV2

DNA: TGTGCCACCAGTCTAGCGGGGTCTAGCACAGATACGCAGTATTTT
CDR3: CATSLAGSSTDTQYF
size: -
J: TRBJ2-3
D: TRBD2
V: TRBV15

DNA: TGCGCCAGCAGGGCCGACAGTCTCAATCAGCCCCAGCATTTT
CDR3: CASRADSLNQPQHF
size: -
J: TRBJ1-5
D: -
V: TRBV5-1

DNA: TGTGCCAGCAGCTTAGGGACGAAATCCTACGAGCAGTACTTC
CDR3: CASSLGTKSYEQYF
size: -
J: TRBJ2-7
D: -
V: TRBV11-1

DNA: TGTGCCAGCAGCTTATCGGGGGGTGGCACTGAAGCTTTCTTT
CDR3: CASSLSGGGTEAFF
size: -
J: TRBJ1-1
D: -
V: TRBV7-2

DNA: TGTGCCACCAGCAGAGATCGGGGTTCCGAAAAACTGTTTTTT
CDR3: CATSRDRGSEKLFF
size: once
J: TRBJ1-4
D: -
V: TRBV15

DNA: TGTGCCAGCAGCCTCCGGGACAGGGGTTTGAACACTGAAGCTTTCTTT
CDR3: CASSLRDRGLNTEAFF
size: -
J: TRBJ1-1
D: TRBD1
V: TRBV5-6

DNA: TGTGCCAGCAGCGACAGGGGTCGCCAGCCCCAGCATTTT
CDR3: CASSDRGRQPQHF
size: -
J: TRBJ1-5
D: TRBD1
V: TRBV12-3/TRBV12-4

DNA: TGTGCCAGCAGCCAAGACAGGGGGCCAAGTGGCAAGCAGTACTTC
CDR3: CASSQDRGPSGKQYF
size: -
J: TRBJ2-7
D: TRBD1
V: TRBV14

DNA: TGTGCCAGCCGGGGGGGGGCAGCGGCTGAAGCTTTCTTT
CDR3: CASRGGAAAEAFF
size: -
J: TRBJ1-1
D: -
V: TRBV9